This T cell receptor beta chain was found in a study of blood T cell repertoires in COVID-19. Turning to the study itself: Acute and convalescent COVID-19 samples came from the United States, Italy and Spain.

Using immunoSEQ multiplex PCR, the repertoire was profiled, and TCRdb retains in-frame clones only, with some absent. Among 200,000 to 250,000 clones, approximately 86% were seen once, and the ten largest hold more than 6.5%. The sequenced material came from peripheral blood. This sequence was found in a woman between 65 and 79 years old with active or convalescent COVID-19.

CDR3 in amino acids: CASSFGRGRNYGYTF. The DNA for the CDR3 is TGTGCCAGTAGTTTCGGGCGGGGGCGAAACTATGGCTACACCTTC. The gene calls are TRBV19 and TRBJ1-2; possibly TRBD1 for D (6 bases). Trimming stripped 5 bases from V and 2 bases from J, with 15 bases between. Germline V gene data show CDR1 as LNHDA and CDR2 as SQIVND (reference sequence). The CDR3 sequence is 15 residues long.